These T cell receptor beta chains were read from a single sample in a study of T cells after yellow fever vaccination. TCRdb reprocessed the 5' RACE reads with MiXCR, giving one entry per CDR3 protein. The sample lists around 67,000 distinct CDR3 sequences; approximately 6.5% were seen once. The source was CD8+ T cells sorted from PBMCs, collected around 5 days after the first yellow fever vaccination. All receptors come from a man aged 18 to 35 who received the YFV17D yellow fever vaccine. The conserved cysteine and the conserved F or W are not part of the CDR3 here. The order of the fields is D gene, V gene, CDR3 protein. A D gene is named only where the DNA matches it firmly.

-,TRBV7-9,ASSLVSAYEQY
-,TRBV4-3,ASSQDLGGFYGYT
-,TRBV6-5,ASSSRQTDTQY
TRBD1,TRBV4-1,ASSLFGTGGRGGELF
-,TRBV12-3/TRBV12-4,ASRSGLLNEKLF
TRBD1,TRBV7-9,ASSLGVRDRSYNEQF
-,TRBV12-3/TRBV12-4,ASSPTGYEQY
TRBD2,TRBV12-3/TRBV12-4,ASSGRLAATYNEQF
-,TRBV6-5,ASSSQPGRKYEQY
-,TRBV7-9,ASSQQARPNEQF
-,TRBV29-1,SVDRVYGYT
TRBD1,TRBV20-1,SARAKGAAGELF
-,TRBV13,ARSRVLATSGDTQY
-,TRBV7-6,ASSLDWGSNTEAF
TRBD1,TRBV7-9,ASSTWDRGKETQY
-,TRBV12-3/TRBV12-4,ASTPVGGSHREQF
-,TRBV4-1,ASSQGDGPGELF
TRBD2,TRBV7-9,VSSRSGGAVNEQF
TRBD2,TRBV7-6,ASSFQRGNTGELF
-,TRBV5-5,ASSLENTQAVTNEKLF
-,TRBV6-2/TRBV6-3,ASSYMMYEQY
-,TRBV11-2,ASSYGTPGPKNIQY
TRBD1,TRBV18,ASSLQGAARYNEQF
-,TRBV23-1,ASSRIRNTGELF
-,TRBV7-8,ASSLLPGYETQY
-,TRBV19,ASSSRGYSGNTIY
-,TRBV9,ASSKDGDEQY
-,TRBV6-5,ASSYGRTALNTEAF
-,TRBV5-5,ASSPGPPGGTEAF
-,TRBV28,ASNPGQLYSGANVLT
TRBD2,TRBV6-5,ASSYLLRGGTGELF
-,TRBV27,ASSAVGTALEQY
TRBD1,TRBV9,ASSAGPGQGYEQY
TRBD2,TRBV2,ASRSGSLYEQY
-,TRBV4-3,ASSQEAEVGEKLF
TRBD1,TRBV29-1,SVVDRGEDEQY
TRBD2,TRBV5-4,ASSLGRGADEQF
-,TRBV11-2,ASSPQGNYNEQF
-,TRBV4-1,ASSQGMGAGYNEQF
TRBD1,TRBV20-1,SARYRGRADTQY
TRBD2,TRBV5-4,ASSGGGVGETQY
-,TRBV19,ASSMLRIGRRNTEAF
-,TRBV7-9,ASSLPPGTGELF
-,TRBV6-5,ATAIRGRNTEAF
-,TRBV11-2,ASSLGSEAF
-,TRBV7-8,ASSLPPAVSYEQY
-,TRBV6-5,ASSYGGQGGELF
-,TRBV29-1,SVRPSGRVQETQY
-,TRBV19,ASSMQRFSTDTQY
-,TRBV7-9,ASSSTKRGSTNEKLF
-,TRBV12-3/TRBV12-4,ASSRGPYEQF
-,TRBV20-1,SAQQVPEAF
TRBD1,TRBV6-4,ASSEETGGTGELF
-,TRBV6-1,ASSQGTPGSNQPQH
-,TRBV20-1,SANQGYSNQPQH